This TCR beta chain was found in a study of Graves' ophthalmopathy and Graves' hyperthyroidism. Overall study results and limits: Ophthalmopathy progression was predicted by the model at just over 70% sensitivity and about 79% specificity. Thyroid clonotypes that were expanded above 0.001 frequency mostly also appeared in blood.

As the template, RNA transcripts were used to amplify TCR beta CDR3 regions. In the first round, RT-PCR was carried out with HTBI primers, and a multiplex PCR formed the second round. TCRdb re-called the multiplex PCR reads through MiXCR, storing one row per CDR3 protein. This table has approximately 210,000 distinct CDR3 sequences, approximately 28% appearing once. The germline V gene has CDR1 LNHDA and CDR2 SQIVND (reference sequence). This CDR3 comprises 14 residues. V lost 7 bases to trimming and J lost 6 bases, with 18 bases between them. Worth noting for this clonotype: Its antigen is as yet unknown.

The study excluded patients with other autoimmune diseases, uncontrolled infections, pregnancy or lactation. The PBMCs had their origin in 7.5 to 10 ml of fresh peripheral blood. The rearrangement uses TRBV19 and TRBJ1-2, with a tentative D call TRBD1 (6 bases). Material for sequencing was peripheral blood. This receptor was obtained from a man aged 50-59 years with Graves' ophthalmopathy. The DNA of the CDR3 is TGTGCCAGTACACCCGACAACAACAGGGATGGCTACACCTTC. It encodes CASTPDNNRDGYTF.